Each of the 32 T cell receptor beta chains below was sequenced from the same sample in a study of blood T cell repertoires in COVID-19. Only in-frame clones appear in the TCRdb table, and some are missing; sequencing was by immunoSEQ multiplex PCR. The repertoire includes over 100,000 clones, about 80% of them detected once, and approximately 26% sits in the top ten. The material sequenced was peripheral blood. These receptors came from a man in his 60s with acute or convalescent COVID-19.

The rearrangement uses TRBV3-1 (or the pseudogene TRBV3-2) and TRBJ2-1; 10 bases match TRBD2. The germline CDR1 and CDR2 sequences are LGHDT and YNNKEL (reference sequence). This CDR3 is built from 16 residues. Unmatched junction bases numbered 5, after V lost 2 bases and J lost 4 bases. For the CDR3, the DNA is TGTGCCAGCAGCCAATACTCTAGCGGGGGATACAATGAGCAGTTCTTC. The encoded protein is CASSQYSSGGYNEQFF.

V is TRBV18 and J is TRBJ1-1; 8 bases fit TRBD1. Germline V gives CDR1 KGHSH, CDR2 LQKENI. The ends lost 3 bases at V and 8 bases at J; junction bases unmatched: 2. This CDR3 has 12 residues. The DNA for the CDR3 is TGTGCCAGCTCACCGCGGGACAGGGAAGCTTTCTTT. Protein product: CASSPRDREAFF.

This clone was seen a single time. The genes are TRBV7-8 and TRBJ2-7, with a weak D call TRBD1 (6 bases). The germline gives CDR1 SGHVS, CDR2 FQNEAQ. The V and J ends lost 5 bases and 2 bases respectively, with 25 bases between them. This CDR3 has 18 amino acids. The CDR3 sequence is CASSLQTVGRGGTYEQYF. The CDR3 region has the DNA TGTGCCAGCAGCCTTCAGACGGTGGGCCGAGGGGGTACCTACGAGCAGTACTTC. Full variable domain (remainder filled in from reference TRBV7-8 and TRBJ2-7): GAGVSQSPRYKVAKRGQDVALRCDPISGHVSLFWYQQALGQGPEFLTYFQNEAQLDKSGLPSDRFFAERPEGSVSTLKIQRTQQEDSAVYLCASSLQTVGRGGTYEQYFGPGTRLTVT.

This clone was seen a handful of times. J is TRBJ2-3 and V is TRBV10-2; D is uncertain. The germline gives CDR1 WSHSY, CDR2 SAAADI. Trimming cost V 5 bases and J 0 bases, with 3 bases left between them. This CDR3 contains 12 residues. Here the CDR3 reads CASSSSTDTQYF. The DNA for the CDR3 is TGCGCCAGCAGTTCTAGCACAGATACGCAGTATTTT.

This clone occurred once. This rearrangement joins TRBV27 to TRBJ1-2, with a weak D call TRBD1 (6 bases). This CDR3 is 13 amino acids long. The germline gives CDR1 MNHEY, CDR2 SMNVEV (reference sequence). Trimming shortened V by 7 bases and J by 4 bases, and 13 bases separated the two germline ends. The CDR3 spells CASKISGAYGYTF. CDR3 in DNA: TGTGCCAGCAAAATATCAGGGGCCTATGGCTACACCTTC.

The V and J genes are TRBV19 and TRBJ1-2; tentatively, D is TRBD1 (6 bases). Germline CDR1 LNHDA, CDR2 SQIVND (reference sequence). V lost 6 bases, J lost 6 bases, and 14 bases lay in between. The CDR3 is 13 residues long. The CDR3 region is CASSLTGYDGYTF. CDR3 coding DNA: TGTGCCAGTAGCCTCACAGGGTATGATGGCTACACCTTC.

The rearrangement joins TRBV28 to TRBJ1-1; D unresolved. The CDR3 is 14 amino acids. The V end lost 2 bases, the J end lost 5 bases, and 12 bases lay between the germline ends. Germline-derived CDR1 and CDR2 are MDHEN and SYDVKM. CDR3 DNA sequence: TGTGCCAGCAGTTTAGAGGGAAGAGTTACTGAAGCTTTCTTT. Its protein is CASSLEGRVTEAFF.

The CDR3 sequence is CASSNLAGESGELFF. In DNA form, the CDR3 reads TGCGCCAGCAGCAATCTGGCGGGAGAATCCGGGGAGCTGTTTTTT. This sequence joins TRBV5-1 and TRBJ2-2; 7 bases agree with TRBD2. Germline assignment: CDR1 SGHRS and CDR2 YFSETQ. J gave up 6 bases and V 4 bases, and 9 bases lay outside the gene matches. This CDR3 spans 15 amino acids.

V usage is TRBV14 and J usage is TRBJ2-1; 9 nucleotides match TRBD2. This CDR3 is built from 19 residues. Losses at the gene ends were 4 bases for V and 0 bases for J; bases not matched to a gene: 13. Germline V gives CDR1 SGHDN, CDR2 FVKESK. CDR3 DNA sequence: TGTGCCAGCAGCCTGAATAGCGGGAGTTTGTTATTCTCCTACAATGAGCAGTTCTTC. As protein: CASSLNSGSLLFSYNEQFF.

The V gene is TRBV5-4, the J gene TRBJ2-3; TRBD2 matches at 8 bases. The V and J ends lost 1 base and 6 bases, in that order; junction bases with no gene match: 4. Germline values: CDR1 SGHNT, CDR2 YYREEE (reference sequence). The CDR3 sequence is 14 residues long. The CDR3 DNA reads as TGTGCCAGCAGCTTGCCGGGAGGGTTCGATACGCAGTATTTT. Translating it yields CASSLPGGFDTQYF.

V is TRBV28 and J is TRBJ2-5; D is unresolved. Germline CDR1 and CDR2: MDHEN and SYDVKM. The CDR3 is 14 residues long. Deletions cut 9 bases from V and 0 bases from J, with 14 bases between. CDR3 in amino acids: CASLEPRYQETQYF. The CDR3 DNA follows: TGTGCCAGTTTAGAACCGAGGTACCAAGAGACCCAGTACTTC.

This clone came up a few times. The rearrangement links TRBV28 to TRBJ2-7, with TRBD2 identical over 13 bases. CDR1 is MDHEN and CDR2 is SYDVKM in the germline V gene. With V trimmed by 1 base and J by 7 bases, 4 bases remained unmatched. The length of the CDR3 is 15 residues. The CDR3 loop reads CASSLFGTSGMEQYF. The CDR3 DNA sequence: TGTGCCAGCAGTTTATTTGGGACTAGCGGGATGGAGCAGTACTTC.

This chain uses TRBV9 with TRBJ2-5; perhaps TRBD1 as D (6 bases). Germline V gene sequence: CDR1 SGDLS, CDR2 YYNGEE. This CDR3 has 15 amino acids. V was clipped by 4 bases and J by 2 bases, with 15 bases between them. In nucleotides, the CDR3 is TGTGCCAGCAGCCCCACCGGGACACGGCAAGAGACCCAGTACTTC. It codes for CASSPTGTRQETQYF.

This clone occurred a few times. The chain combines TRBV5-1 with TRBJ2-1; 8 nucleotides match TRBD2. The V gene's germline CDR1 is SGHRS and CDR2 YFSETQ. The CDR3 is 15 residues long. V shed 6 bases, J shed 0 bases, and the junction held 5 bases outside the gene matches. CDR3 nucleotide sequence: TGCGCCAGCAATGATCTAGCGGGCTCCTACAATGAGCAGTTCTTC. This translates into CASNDLAGSYNEQFF.

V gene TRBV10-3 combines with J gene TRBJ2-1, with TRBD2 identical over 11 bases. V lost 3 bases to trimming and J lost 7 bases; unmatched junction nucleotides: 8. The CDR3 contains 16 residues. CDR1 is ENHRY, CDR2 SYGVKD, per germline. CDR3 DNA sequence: TGTGCCATCAGTGACTCTAGCGGGAGGTCCTCAAATGAGCAGTTCTTC. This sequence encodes CAISDSSGRSSNEQFF.

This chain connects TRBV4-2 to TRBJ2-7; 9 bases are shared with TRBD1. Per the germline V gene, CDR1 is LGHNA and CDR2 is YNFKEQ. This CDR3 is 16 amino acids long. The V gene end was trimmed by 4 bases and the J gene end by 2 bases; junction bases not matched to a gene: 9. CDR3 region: CASSPSAGQGTYEQYF. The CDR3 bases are TGTGCCAGCAGCCCTTCGGCGGGACAGGGTACCTACGAGCAGTACTTC.

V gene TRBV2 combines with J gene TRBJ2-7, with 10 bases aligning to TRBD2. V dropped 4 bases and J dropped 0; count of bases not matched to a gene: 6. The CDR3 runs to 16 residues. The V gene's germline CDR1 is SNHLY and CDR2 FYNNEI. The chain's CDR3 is CASSGWASGSSYEQYV. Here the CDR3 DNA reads TGTGCCAGCAGTGGGTGGGCTAGCGGGAGCTCCTACGAGCAGTACGTC.

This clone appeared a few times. The CDR3 DNA reads TGTGCCAGCAGGGGACAGGCCGGGGCTTACAATGAGCAGTTCTTC. The encoded protein is CASRGQAGAYNEQFF. The V gene is TRBV7-2, the J gene TRBJ2-1, with TRBD1 matching over 8 bases. V was clipped by 6 bases and J by 4 bases; unmatched bases: 8. CDR3 length: 15 residues. Germline CDR1 reads SGHTA; CDR2 reads FQGNSA.

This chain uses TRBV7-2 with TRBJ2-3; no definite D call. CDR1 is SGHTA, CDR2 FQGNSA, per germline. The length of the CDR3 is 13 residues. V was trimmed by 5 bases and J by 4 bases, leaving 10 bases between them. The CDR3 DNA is TGTGCCAGCAGCACAACCCATTCAGATACGCAGTATTTT. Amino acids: CASSTTHSDTQYF.

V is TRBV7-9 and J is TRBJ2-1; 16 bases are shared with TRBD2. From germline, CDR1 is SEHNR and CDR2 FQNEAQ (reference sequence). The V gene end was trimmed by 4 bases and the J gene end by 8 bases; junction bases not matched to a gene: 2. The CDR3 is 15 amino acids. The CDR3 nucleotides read TGTGCCAGCAGCTCGGGACTAGCGGGAGGGCATGAGCAGTTCTTC. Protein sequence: CASSSGLAGGHEQFF.

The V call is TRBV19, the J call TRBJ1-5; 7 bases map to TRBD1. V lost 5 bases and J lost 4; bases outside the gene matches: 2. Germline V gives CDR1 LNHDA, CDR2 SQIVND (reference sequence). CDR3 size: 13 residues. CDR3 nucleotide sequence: TGTGCCAGTAGTGGGACAGAGAATCAGCCCCAGCATTTT. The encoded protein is CASSGTENQPQHF.

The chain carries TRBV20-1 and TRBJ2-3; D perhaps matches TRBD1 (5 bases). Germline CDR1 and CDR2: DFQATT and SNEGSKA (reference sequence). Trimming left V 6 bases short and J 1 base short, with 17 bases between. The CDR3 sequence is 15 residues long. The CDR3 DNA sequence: TGCAGTGCCAGTAAGCGTAGGGGTGGCACAGATACGCAGTATTTT. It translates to CSASKRRGGTDTQYF.

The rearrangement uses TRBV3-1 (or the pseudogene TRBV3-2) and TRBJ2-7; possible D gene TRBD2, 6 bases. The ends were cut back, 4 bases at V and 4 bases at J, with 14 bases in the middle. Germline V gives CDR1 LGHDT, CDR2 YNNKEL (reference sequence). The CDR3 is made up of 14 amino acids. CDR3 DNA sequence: TGTGCCAGCAGCCTAGGCTACGCGGGGTACGAGCAGTACGTC. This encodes CASSLGYAGYEQYV.

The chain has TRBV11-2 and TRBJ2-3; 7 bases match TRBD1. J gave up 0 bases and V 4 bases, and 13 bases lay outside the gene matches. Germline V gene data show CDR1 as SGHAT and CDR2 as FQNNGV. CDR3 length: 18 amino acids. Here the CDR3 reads CASSSSGTDRTSTDTQYF. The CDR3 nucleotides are TGTGCCAGCAGCTCATCCGGGACAGACCGTACTAGCACAGATACGCAGTATTTT.

CDR3 in DNA: TGTGCCAGCAGCCCCCGGACAGGAGGGGGTTATGGCTACACCTTC. Translation gives CASSPRTGGGYGYTF. V gene TRBV14 combines with J gene TRBJ1-2; 7 bases fit TRBD1. CDR1 is SGHDN and CDR2 is FVKESK in the germline V gene. The CDR3 is 15 residues long. J gave up 5 bases and V 4 bases, and 10 bases lay outside the gene matches.

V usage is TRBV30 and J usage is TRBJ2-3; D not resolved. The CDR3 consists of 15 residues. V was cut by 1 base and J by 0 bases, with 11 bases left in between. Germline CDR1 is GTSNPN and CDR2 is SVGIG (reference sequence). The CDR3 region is CAWSALRSSTDTQYF. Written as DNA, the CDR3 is TGTGCCTGGAGTGCTCTCAGATCTAGCACAGATACGCAGTATTTT.

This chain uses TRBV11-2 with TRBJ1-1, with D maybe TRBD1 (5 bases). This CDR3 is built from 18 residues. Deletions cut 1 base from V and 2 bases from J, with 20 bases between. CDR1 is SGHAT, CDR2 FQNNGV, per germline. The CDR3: CASSLAPPGRGVNTEAFF. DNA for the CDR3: TGTGCCAGCAGCTTAGCCCCCCCCGGTCGGGGGGTTAACACTGAAGCTTTCTTT.

In DNA form, the CDR3 reads TGCGCCAGCAGTCGGACAGCTTACGGAGAGCAGTACTTC. It is translated as CASSRTAYGEQYF. This chain connects TRBV10-1 to TRBJ2-7; D is possibly TRBD1 (6 bases). Trimming left V 5 bases short and J 7 bases short, with 15 bases between. The CDR3 covers 13 residues. The germline V gene encodes CDR1 WNHNN and CDR2 SYGVQD (reference sequence).

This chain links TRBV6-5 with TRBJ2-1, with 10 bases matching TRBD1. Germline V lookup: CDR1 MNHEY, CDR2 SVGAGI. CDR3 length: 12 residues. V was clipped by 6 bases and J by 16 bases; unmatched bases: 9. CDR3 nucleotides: TGTGCCAGCAGCCCCGGACAGGGGGTAAAATTCTTC. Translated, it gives CASSPGQGVKFF.

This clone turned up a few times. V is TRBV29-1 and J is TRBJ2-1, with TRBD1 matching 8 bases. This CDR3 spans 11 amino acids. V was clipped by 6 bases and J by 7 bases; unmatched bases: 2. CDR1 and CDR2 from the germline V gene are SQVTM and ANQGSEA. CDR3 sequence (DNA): TGCAGCGTGGACAGGGTGAATGAGCAGTTCTTC. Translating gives CSVDRVNEQFF.

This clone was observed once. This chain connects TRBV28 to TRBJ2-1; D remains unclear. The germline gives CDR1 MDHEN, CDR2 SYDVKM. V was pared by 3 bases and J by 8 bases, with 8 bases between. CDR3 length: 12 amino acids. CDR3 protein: CASSLAAYEQFF. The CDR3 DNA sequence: TGTGCCAGCAGTTTGGCAGCGTATGAGCAGTTCTTC.

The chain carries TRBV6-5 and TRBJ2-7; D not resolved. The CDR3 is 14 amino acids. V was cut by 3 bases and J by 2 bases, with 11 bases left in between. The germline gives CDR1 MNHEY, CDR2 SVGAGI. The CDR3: CASSYSLLAYEQYF. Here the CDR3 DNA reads TGTGCCAGCAGTTATAGCCTCTTGGCCTACGAGCAGTACTTC.